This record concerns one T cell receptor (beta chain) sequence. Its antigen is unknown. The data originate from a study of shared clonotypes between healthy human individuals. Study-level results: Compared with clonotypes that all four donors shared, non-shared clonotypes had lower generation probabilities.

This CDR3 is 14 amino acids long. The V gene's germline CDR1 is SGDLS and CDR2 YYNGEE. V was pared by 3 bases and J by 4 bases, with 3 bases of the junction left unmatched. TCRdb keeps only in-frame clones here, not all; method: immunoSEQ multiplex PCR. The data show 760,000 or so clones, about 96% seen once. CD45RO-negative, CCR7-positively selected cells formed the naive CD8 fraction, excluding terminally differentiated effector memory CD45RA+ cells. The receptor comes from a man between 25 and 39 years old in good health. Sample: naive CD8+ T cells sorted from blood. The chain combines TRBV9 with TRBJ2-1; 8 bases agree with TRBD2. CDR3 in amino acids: CASSGSGRYNEQFF. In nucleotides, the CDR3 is TGTGCCAGCAGCGGAAGCGGGAGATACAATGAGCAGTTCTTC.